The rows below give T cell receptor beta chains drawn from one sample of a study of OX40 agonist ivuxolimab in advanced cancers. Sequenced by immunoSEQ multiplex PCR; TCRdb stores in-frame clones only, minus some. Here the sample spans about 19,000 clones, about two thirds being singletons. Sample: CD4+ or CD8+ T cells sorted from blood, taken in a trial of the OX40 agonist ivuxolimab. These receptors were taken from an adult with an advanced solid tumor such as melanoma, head and neck, liver or kidney cancer. The CDR3 runs from the conserved cysteine through the conserved F or W. D genes are given only for firm matches. Not every row has a clone size; where given, it reads once, few, many or a size class.

cdr3_aa cdr3_nt j_call clone_size d_call v_call cdr3_length
CASSEAGVIMSSYNEQFF TGTGCCAGCAGTGAAGCAGGGGTAATTATGAGCTCCTACAATGAGCAGTTCTTC TRBJ2-1 few . TRBV2 18
CASSGLAGTVDEQYF TGTGCCAGCAGCGGCCTAGCGGGAACTGTCGACGAGCAGTACTTC TRBJ2-7 . . TRBV5-2 15
CASSEPPQGRGTVYEQYF TGTGCCAGCAGTGAACCCCCACAAGGGCGGGGTACGGTCTACGAGCAGTACTTC TRBJ2-7 . . TRBV6-1 18
CASSGTLSYKQYF TGTGCCAGCAGTGGGACACTGAGCTACAAGCAGTACTTC TRBJ2-7 once . TRBV2 13
CASSPTSGGLQTRYF TGTGCCAGCAGTCCGACTAGCGGGGGCTTACAGACCCGGTACTTC TRBJ2-5 . TRBD2 TRBV6-5 15
CASSQGLNYGYTF TGTGCCAGCAGCCAGGGACTTAACTATGGCTACACCTTC TRBJ1-2 . . TRBV7-9 13
CASSKGRSRMNTEAFF TGTGCCAGCAGCAAAGGAAGGTCTAGAATGAACACTGAAGCTTTCTTT TRBJ1-1 few . TRBV21-1 16
CASRGLGAFF TGTGCCAGCAGAGGTCTGGGGGCTTTCTTT TRBJ1-1 . . TRBV2 10
CAWSEGPASGVGELFF TGTGCCTGGAGTGAAGGCCCGGCTAGCGGGGTCGGGGAGCTGTTTTTT TRBJ2-2 . TRBD2 TRBV30 16
CASSLDGSQNEQFF TGCGCCAGCAGCTTGGACGGGAGTCAAAATGAGCAGTTCTTC TRBJ2-1 medium-sized . TRBV5-1 14
CASSPRTPPNTGELFF TGTGCCAGCTCACCAAGGACACCTCCGAACACCGGGGAGCTGTTTTTT TRBJ2-2 . . TRBV18 16
CASSEAHRLAGGRETQYF TGTGCCAGCAGTGAGGCCCACAGACTAGCGGGGGGTAGAGAGACCCAGTACTTC TRBJ2-5 . TRBD2 TRBV6-1 18
CASSPGTGNSYEQYF TGTGCCAGCAGTCCAGGGACAGGGAACTCCTACGAGCAGTACTTC TRBJ2-7 few TRBD1 TRBV28 15
CASSRTGGTDTQYF TGTGCCAGCAGCCGGACAGGGGGTACAGATACGCAGTATTTT TRBJ2-3 . TRBD1 TRBV7-9 14
CASSANRNYEQYF TGTGCCAGCAGCGCCAACAGGAACTACGAGCAGTACTTC TRBJ2-7 medium-sized . TRBV11-2 13
CASSFLAEETQYF TGTGCCAGCAGTTTTTTGGCGGAAGAGACCCAGTACTTC TRBJ2-5 medium-sized . TRBV28 13
CASSRLATSTDTQYF TGCGCCAGCAGCCGACTAGCGACTAGCACAGATACGCAGTATTTT TRBJ2-3 . TRBD2 TRBV5-1 15
CASSPVGPYEQYF TGTGCCAGCAGCCCGGTTGGACCCTACGAGCAGTACTTC TRBJ2-7 . . TRBV14 13
CASSPLSVQGIYGYTF TGTGCCAGCAGCCCCTTGAGCGTACAGGGGATCTATGGCTACACCTTC TRBJ1-2 few TRBD1 TRBV5-4 16
CASSLFRYEQYF TGTGCCAGCAGCTTGTTTCGCTACGAGCAGTACTTC TRBJ2-7 . . TRBV5-6 12
CASSLAQLTDDEQFF TGTGCCAGCAGCTTAGCCCAGTTGACGGACGATGAGCAGTTCTTC TRBJ2-1 . . TRBV7-9 15
CASSGDGKSHYYEQYF TGTGCCAGCAGCGGGGACGGGAAATCACACTACTACGAGCAGTACTTC TRBJ2-7 . . TRBV4-2 16
CASSVGQTIFYGYTF TGTGCCAGCAGCGTGGGACAGACTATTTTCTATGGCTACACCTTC TRBJ1-2 . TRBD1 TRBV7-2 15
CASSGGSHNEQFF TGTGCCAGCAGCGGAGGGTCTCACAATGAGCAGTTCTTC TRBJ2-1 few . TRBV7-9 13
CASRRDREVTEAFF TGTGCCAGCAGAAGGGACAGGGAGGTTACTGAAGCTTTCTTT TRBJ1-1 . TRBD1 TRBV28 14
CASTPWAGAAGETQYF TGTGCCAGCACCCCCTGGGCGGGGGCCGCCGGGGAGACCCAGTACTTC TRBJ2-5 . . TRBV27 16
CASSITVETGELFF TGTGCCAGCAGTATCACAGTCGAAACGGGGGAGCTGTTTTTT TRBJ2-2 . . TRBV27 14
CASSQLDKYYGYTF TGTGCCAGCAGCCAACTCGACAAGTACTATGGCTACACCTTC TRBJ1-2 . . TRBV4-2 14
CASSPWTGAKVEQYF TGTGCCAGCAGCCCCTGGACAGGCGCCAAGGTCGAGCAGTACTTC TRBJ2-7 . TRBD1 TRBV5-5 15
CASSRAGLGTYEQYF TGTGCCAGCTCTCGGGCGGGACTAGGTACCTACGAGCAGTACTTC TRBJ2-7 . TRBD2 TRBV27 15
CASSPGVLAGADTQYF TGTGCCAGCTCACCAGGAGTGCTAGCGGGGGCGGATACGCAGTATTTT TRBJ2-3 . TRBD2 TRBV18 16
CASNRSGTAKYGYTF TGTGCCAGCAATCGTTCCGGGACAGCGAAGTATGGCTACACCTTC TRBJ1-2 . TRBD1 TRBV6-1 15
CAWSELEHGREQYF TGTGCCTGGAGTGAACTAGAGCACGGGAGGGAGCAGTACTTC TRBJ2-7 . TRBD2 TRBV30 14
CASSQEGTNNEQFF TGCGCCAGCAGCCAAGAGGGCACTAACAATGAGCAGTTCTTC TRBJ2-1 . . TRBV4-3 14
CASSPGVGNQPQHF TGTGCCAGCAGCCCAGGGGTGGGCAATCAGCCCCAGCATTTT TRBJ1-5 . . TRBV6-5 14
CASSSRQGGYTF TGTGCCAGCAGTTCCCGACAGGGTGGCTACACCTTC TRBJ1-2 . TRBD1 TRBV27 12
CASSPAGGAYNEQFF TGTGCCAGCAGCCCGGCGGGGGGAGCCTACAATGAGCAGTTCTTC TRBJ2-1 . TRBD2 TRBV7-9 15
CASSQDRGGGTDTQYF TGCGCCAGCAGCCAGGACAGGGGCGGGGGCACGGATACGCAGTATTTT TRBJ2-3 . TRBD1 TRBV4-3 16
CASSLGGPNYGYTF TGTGCCAGCAGTTTAGGGGGACCTAACTATGGCTACACCTTC TRBJ1-2 . . TRBV27 14
CASSRDSVFVVNTEAFF TGTGCCAGCAGCCGGGACAGCGTCTTCGTGGTGAACACTGAAGCTTTCTTT TRBJ1-1 once TRBD1 TRBV7-8 17
CASSYGSHYEQYF TGTGCCAGCAGCTACGGTAGCCATTACGAGCAGTACTTC TRBJ2-7 medium-sized . TRBV7-9 13
CASSLLAEGILRADTQYF TGTGCCAGCAGCCTACTAGCAGAGGGGATATTGCGGGCAGATACGCAGTATTTT TRBJ2-3 . . TRBV28 18
CASSTQLAYEQYF TGTGCCAGCAGCACCCAACTAGCATACGAGCAGTACTTC TRBJ2-7 . . TRBV7-2 13
CASSDAQSAGPYNEQFF TGTGCCAGCAGTGACGCCCAAAGCGCTGGCCCCTACAATGAGCAGTTCTTC TRBJ2-1 few . TRBV2 17
CATSREASGKYEQYF TGTGCCACCAGCAGAGAGGCTAGCGGGAAGTACGAGCAGTACTTC TRBJ2-7 . TRBD2 TRBV15 15
CASSLDSWDRAYNEQFF TGTGCCAGCAGCTTAGATTCGTGGGACAGGGCTTACAATGAGCAGTTCTTC TRBJ2-1 . TRBD1 TRBV11-2 17
CASSPPDREYPYF TGTGCCAGCAGCCCCCCGGACAGGGAATACCCGTACTTC TRBJ2-7 . TRBD1 TRBV7-9 13
CASSSSWGQQETQYF TGTGCCAGCAGCTCAAGCTGGGGACAGCAAGAGACCCAGTACTTC TRBJ2-5 once TRBD1 TRBV7-9 15
CASSPPGQNQPQHF TGTGCCAGCAGTCCACCGGGACAGAATCAGCCCCAGCATTTT TRBJ1-5 . TRBD1 TRBV6-1 14
CASSHTGTAYEQYF TGTGCCAGCAGTCATACCGGGACAGCCTACGAGCAGTACTTC TRBJ2-7 . TRBD1 TRBV28 14